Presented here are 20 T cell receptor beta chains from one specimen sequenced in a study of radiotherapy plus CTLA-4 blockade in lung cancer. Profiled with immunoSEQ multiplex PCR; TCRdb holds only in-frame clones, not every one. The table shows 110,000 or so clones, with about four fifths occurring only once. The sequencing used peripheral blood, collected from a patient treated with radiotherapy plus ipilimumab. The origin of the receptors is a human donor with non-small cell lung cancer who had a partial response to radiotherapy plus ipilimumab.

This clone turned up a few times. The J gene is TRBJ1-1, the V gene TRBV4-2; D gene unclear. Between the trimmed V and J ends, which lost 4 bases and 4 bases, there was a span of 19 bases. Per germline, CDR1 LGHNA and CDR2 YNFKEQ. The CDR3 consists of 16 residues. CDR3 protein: CASSLIGPGRGTEAFF. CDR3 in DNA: TGTGCCAGCAGCCTAATAGGGCCAGGTCGGGGCACTGAAGCTTTCTTT.

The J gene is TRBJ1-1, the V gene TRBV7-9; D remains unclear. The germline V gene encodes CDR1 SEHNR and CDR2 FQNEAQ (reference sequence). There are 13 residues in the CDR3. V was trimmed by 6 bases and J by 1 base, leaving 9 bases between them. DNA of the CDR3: TGTGCCAGCAGAACCGCAGGGAACACTGAAGCTTTCTTT. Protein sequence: CASRTAGNTEAFF.

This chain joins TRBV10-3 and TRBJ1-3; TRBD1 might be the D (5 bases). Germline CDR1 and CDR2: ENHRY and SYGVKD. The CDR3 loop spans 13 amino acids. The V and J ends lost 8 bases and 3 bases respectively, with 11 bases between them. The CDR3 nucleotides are TGTGCCATCTTGGCAGGGTATGGAAACACCATATATTTT. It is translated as CAILAGYGNTIYF.

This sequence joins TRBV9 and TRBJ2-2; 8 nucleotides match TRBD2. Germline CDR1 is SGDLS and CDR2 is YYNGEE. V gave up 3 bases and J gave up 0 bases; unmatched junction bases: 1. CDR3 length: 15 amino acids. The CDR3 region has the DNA TGTGCCAGCAGCGCGGGACTAGCGAACACCGGGGAGCTGTTTTTT. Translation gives CASSAGLANTGELFF.

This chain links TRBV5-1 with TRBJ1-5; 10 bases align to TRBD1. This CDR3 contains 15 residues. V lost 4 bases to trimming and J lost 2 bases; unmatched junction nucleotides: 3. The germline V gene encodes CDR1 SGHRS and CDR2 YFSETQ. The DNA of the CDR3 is TGCGCCAGCAGCACGGGGACAGGGGGCAATCAGCCCCAGCATTTT. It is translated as CASSTGTGGNQPQHF.

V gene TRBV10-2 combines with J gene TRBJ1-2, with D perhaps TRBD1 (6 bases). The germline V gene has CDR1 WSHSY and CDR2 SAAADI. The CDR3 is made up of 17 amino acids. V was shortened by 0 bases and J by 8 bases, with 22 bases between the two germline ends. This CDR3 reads CASSESSSTGPIRGYTF. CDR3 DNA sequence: TGCGCCAGCAGTGAGTCGTCCTCGACAGGCCCGATTCGAGGCTACACCTTC.

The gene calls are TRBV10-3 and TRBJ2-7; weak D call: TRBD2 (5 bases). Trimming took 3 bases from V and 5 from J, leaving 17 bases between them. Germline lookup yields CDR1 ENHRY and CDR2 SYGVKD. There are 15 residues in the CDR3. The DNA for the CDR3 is TGTGCCATCAGTGATTGGGCTAGCAGGTCTGACGAGCAGTACTTC. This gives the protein CAISDWASRSDEQYF.

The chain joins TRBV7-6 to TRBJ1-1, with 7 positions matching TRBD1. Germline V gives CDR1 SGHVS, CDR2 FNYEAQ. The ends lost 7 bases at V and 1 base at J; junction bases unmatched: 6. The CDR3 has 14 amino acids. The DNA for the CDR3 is TGTGCCAGCACCCCGGGACAGCAGAACACTGAAGCTTTCTTT. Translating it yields CASTPGQQNTEAFF.

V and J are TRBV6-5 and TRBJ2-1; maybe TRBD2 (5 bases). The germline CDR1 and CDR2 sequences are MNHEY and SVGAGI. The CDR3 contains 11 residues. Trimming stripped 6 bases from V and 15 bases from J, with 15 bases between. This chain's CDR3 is CASRQRERLFF. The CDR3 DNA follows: TGTGCCAGCAGGCAGAGGGAGCGCCTGTTCTTC.

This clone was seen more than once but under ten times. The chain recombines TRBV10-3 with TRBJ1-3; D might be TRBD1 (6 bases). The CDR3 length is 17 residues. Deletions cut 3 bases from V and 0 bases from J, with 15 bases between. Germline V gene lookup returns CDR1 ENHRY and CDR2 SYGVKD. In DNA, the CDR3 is TGTGCCATCAGTGACCTACGGACAGCCAGCTCTGGAAACACCATATATTTT. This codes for CAISDLRTASSGNTIYF.

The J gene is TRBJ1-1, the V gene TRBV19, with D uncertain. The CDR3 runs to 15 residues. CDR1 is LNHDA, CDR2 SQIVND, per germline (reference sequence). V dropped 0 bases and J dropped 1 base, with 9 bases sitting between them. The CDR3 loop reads CASSIDPIRNTEAFF. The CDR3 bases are TGTGCCAGTAGTATAGATCCAATTAGGAACACTGAAGCTTTCTTT.

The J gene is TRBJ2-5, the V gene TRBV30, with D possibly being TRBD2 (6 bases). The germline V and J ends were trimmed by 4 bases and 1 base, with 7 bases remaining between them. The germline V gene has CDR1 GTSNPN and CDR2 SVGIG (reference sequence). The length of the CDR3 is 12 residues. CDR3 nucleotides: TGTGCCTGGAAGCGGGCCCAAGAGACCCAGTACTTC. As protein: CAWKRAQETQYF.

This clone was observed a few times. CDR3 in amino acids: CASSPPGGSSTGELFF. The CDR3 DNA sequence: TGTGCCAGCTCACCACCGGGGGGGAGCAGCACCGGGGAGCTGTTTTTT. This chain joins TRBV18 and TRBJ2-2; 7 positions match TRBD2. The CDR3 contains 16 residues. Looked up from germline, CDR1 is KGHSH and CDR2 is LQKENI. V shed 0 bases and J 4 bases; nucleotides not matched to a gene: 5.

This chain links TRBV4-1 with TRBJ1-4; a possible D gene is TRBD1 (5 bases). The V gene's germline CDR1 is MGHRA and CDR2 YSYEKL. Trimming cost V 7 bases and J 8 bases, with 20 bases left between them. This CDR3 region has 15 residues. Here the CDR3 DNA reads TGCGCCAGCACCCTTGGGGGAGGGTACAACGAAAAACTGTTTTTT. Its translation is CASTLGGGYNEKLFF.

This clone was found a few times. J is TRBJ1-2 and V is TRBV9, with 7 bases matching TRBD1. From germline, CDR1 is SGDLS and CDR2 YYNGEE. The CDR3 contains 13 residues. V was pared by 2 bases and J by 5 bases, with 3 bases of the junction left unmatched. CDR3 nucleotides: TGTGCCAGCAGCGTTGACAGGGATTATGGCTACACCTTC. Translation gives CASSVDRDYGYTF. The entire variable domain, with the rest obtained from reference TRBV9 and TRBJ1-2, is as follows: DSGVTQTPKHLITATGQRVTLRCSPRSGDLSVYWYQQSLDQGLQFLIQYYNGEERAKGNILERFSAQQFPDLHSELNLSSLELGDSALYFCASSVDRDYGYTFGSGTRLTVV.

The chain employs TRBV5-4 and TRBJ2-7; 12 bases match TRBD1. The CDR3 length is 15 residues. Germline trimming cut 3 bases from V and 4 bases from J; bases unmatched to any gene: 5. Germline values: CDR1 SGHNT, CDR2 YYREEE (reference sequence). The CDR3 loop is CASSSGTGGRYEQYF. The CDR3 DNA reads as TGTGCCAGCAGCTCTGGGACAGGGGGCCGGTACGAGCAGTACTTC.

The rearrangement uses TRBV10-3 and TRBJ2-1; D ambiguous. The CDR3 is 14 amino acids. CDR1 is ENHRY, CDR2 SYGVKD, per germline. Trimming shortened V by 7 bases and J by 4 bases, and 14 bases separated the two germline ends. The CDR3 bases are TGTGCCATCAAAAATAGTGGTAGTTACAATGAGCAGTTCTTC. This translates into CAIKNSGSYNEQFF.

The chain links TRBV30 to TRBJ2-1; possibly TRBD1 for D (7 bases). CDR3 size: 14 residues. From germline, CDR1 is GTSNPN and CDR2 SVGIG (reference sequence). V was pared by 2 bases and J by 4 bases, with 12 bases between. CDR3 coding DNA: TGTGCCTGGAGTCGACAGGGAGGTTACAATGAGCAGTTCTTC. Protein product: CAWSRQGGYNEQFF.

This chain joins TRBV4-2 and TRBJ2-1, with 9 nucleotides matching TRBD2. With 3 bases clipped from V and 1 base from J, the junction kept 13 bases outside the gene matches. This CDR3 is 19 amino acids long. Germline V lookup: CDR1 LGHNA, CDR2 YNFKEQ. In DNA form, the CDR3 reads TGTGCCAGCAGCCATGACGGGCCCTTAGCGGGAGAGTCCTACAATGAGCAGTTCTTC. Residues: CASSHDGPLAGESYNEQFF.

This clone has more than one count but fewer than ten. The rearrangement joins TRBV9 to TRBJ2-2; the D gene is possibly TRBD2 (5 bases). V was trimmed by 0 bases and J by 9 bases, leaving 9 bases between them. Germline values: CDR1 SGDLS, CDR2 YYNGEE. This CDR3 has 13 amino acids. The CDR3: CASSVEVGRELFF. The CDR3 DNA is TGTGCCAGCAGCGTAGAAGTCGGGAGGGAGCTGTTTTTT.